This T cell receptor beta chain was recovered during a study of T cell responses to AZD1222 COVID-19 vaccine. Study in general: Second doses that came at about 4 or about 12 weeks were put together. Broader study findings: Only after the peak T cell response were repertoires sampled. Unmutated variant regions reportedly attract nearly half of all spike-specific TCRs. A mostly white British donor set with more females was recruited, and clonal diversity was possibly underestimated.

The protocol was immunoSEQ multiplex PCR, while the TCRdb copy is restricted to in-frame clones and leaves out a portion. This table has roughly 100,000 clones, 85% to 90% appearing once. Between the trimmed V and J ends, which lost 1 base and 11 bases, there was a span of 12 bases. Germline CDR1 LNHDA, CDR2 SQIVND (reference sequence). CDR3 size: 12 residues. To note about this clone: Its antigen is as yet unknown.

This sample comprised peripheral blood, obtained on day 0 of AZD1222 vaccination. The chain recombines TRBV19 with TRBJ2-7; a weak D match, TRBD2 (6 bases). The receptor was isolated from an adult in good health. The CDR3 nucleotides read TGTGCCAGTAGTATAGGAGAGCGGGCCAAGTACTTC. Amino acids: CASSIGERAKYF.